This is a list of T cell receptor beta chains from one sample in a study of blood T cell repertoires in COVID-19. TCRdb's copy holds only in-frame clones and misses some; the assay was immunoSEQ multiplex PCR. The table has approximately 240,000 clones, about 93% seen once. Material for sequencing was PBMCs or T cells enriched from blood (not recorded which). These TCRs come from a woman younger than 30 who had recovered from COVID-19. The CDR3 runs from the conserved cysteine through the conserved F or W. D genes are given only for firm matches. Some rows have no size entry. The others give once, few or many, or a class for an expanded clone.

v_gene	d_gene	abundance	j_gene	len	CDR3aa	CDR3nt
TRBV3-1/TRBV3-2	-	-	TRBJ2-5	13	CASSQTNRETQYF	TGTGCCAGCAGCCAAACCAACAGGGAGACCCAGTACTTC
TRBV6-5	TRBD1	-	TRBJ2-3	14	CASKETGVTDTQYF	TGTGCCAGCAAAGAGACAGGGGTAACAGATACGCAGTATTTT
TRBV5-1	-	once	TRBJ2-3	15	CASSERVAPTDTQYF	TGCGCCAGCAGCGAACGGGTAGCCCCCACAGATACGCAGTATTTT
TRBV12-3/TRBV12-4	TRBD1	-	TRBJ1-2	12	CASSLSPGTAHF	TGTGCCAGCAGTTTGAGTCCCGGGACAGCGCACTTC
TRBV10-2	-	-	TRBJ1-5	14	CASSESVIYQPQHF	TGCGCCAGCAGTGAGTCTGTAATCTATCAGCCCCAGCATTTT
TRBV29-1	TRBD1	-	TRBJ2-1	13	CSVPGQGNNEQFF	TGCAGCGTGCCGGGACAGGGAAACAATGAGCAGTTCTTC
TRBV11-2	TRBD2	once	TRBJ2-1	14	CASSLGSGNYEQFF	TGTGCCAGCAGCTTAGGTAGCGGGAACTATGAGCAGTTCTTC
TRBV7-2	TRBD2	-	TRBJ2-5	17	CASSLARGRAIQETQYF	TGTGCCAGCAGCTTAGCGCGAGGGAGGGCTATTCAAGAGACCCAGTACTTC
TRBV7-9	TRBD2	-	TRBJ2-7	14	CASSLGAGGVEQYF	TGTGCCAGCAGCTTAGGCGCCGGGGGGGTCGAGCAGTACTTC
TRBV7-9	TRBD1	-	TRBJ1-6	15	CASSSGTGWDSPLHF	TGTGCCAGCAGTTCCGGGACAGGGTGGGATTCACCCCTCCACTTT
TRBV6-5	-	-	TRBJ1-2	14	CASSYGRVNYGYTF	TGTGCCAGCAGTTACGGCAGGGTAAACTATGGCTACACCTTC
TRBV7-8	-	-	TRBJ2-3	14	CASSLEEGKRTQYF	TGTGCCAGCAGCTTAGAAGAGGGCAAGAGGACGCAGTATTTT
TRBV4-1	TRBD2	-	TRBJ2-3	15	CASSQAGLAADTQYF	TGCGCCAGCAGCCAAGCGGGACTAGCTGCAGATACGCAGTATTTT
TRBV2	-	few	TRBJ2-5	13	CASSAGVQETQYF	TGTGCCAGCAGTGCGGGAGTCCAAGAGACCCAGTACTTC
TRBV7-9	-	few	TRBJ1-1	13	CASSRQRNTEAFF	TGTGCCAGCAGCCGACAGAGGAACACTGAAGCTTTCTTT
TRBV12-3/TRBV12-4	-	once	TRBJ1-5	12	CASSPRSGPQHF	TGTGCCAGCAGCCCACGGTCGGGGCCCCAGCATTTT
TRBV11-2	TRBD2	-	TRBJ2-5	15	CASSIGTSESETQYF	TGTGCCAGCAGTATTGGGACTAGCGAGAGTGAGACCCAGTACTTC
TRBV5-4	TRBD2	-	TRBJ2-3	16	CASSLAATSGGDTQYF	TGTGCCAGCAGCTTGGCCGCGACTAGCGGGGGGGATACGCAGTATTTT
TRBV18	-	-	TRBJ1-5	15	CASSPRARGNQPQHF	TGTGCCAGCTCACCTAGGGCGCGAGGGAATCAGCCCCAGCATTTT
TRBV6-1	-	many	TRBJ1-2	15	CASSEGSVVVSGYTF	TGTGCCAGCAGTGAAGGATCAGTTGTGGTTTCTGGCTACACCTTC
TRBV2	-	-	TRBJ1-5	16	CASSPPTGGVDQPQHF	TGTGCCAGCTCCCCTCCGACAGGTGGAGTGGATCAGCCCCAGCATTTT
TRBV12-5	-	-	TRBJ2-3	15	CASGNDWPNTDTQYF	TGTGCTAGTGGTAACGACTGGCCAAACACAGATACGCAGTATTTT
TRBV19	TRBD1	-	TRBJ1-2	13	CASRRTGEYGYTF	TGTGCCAGTAGACGGACAGGGGAGTATGGCTACACCTTC
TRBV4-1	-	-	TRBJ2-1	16	CASSQVGRGSYNEQFF	TGCGCCAGCAGCCAAGTTGGCAGGGGCTCCTACAATGAGCAGTTCTTC
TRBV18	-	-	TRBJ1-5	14	CASSPRQEGQPQHF	TGTGCCAGCTCACCTAGACAGGAAGGACAGCCCCAGCATTTT
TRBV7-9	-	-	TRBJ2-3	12	CASSLSRNWRVF	TGTGCCAGCAGCTTATCGAGGAACTGGAGGGTTTTT
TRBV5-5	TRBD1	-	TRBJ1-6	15	CASSWGTGQNSPLHF	TGTGCCAGCAGCTGGGGGACAGGACAGAATTCACCCCTCCACTTT
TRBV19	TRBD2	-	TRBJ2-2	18	CASRSGLAGGLFTGELFF	TGTGCCAGTAGGTCGGGACTAGCGGGAGGCCTTTTCACCGGGGAGCTGTTTTTT
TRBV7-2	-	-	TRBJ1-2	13	CASSTNRDYGYTF	TGTGCCAGCAGCACAAACAGGGATTATGGCTACACCTTC
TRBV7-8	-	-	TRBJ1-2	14	CASSSGDGFYGYTF	TGTGCCAGCAGCTCGGGGGACGGTTTCTATGGCTACACCTTC
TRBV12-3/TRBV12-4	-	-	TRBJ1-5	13	CASSFSQGQPQHF	TGTGCCAGCAGTTTCTCACAGGGCCAGCCCCAGCATTTT
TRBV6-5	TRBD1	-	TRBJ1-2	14	CASSYSGTGNGYTF	TGTGCCAGCAGTTACTCCGGGACAGGGAATGGCTACACCTTC
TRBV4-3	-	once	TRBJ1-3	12	CASSYSRNTIYF	TGCGCCAGCAGTTACAGCAGAAACACCATATATTTT
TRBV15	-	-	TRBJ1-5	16	CATSRALQGFNQPQHF	TGTGCCACCAGCAGAGCCCTCCAGGGATTCAATCAGCCCCAGCATTTT
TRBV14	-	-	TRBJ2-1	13	CASSQLRIDEQFF	TGTGCCAGCAGCCAACTGAGAATCGATGAGCAGTTCTTC
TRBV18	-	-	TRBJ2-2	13	CASSPGGTGELFF	TGTGCCAGCTCACCAGGCGGCACCGGGGAGCTGTTTTTT
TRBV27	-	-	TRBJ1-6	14	CASSFFQYNSPLHF	TGTGCCAGCAGTTTTTTCCAGTATAATTCACCCCTCCACTTT
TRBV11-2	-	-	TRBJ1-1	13	CASIQTKDTEAFF	TGTGCCAGCATCCAAACAAAAGACACTGAAGCTTTCTTT
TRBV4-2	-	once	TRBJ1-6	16	CASSQARGGFDSPLHF	TGTGCCAGCAGCCAAGCCCGTGGGGGGTTCGATTCACCCCTCCACTTT
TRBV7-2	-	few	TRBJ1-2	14	CASSPDAVNYGYTF	TGTGCCAGCAGCCCAGATGCGGTTAACTATGGCTACACCTTC
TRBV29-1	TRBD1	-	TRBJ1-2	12	CSVDRDRYGYTF	TGCAGCGTGGACAGGGATCGCTATGGCTACACCTTC
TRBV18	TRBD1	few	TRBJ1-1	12	CASSRGDSWTFF	TGTGCCAGCTCACGAGGGGACAGTTGGACTTTCTTT
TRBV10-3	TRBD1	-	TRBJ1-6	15	CAISDRTGSISPLHF	TGTGCCATCAGTGATCGGACAGGTTCTATTTCACCCCTCCACTTT
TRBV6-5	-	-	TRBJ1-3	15	CASSPPGGTGNTIYF	TGTGCCAGCAGTCCCCCGGGGGGGACTGGAAACACCATATATTTT
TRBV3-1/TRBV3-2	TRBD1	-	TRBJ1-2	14	CASSQGRGTDGYTF	TGTGCCAGCAGCCAAGGCAGGGGGACCGATGGCTACACCTTC